Shown below are 19 T cell receptor beta chains from a single sample sequenced in a study of blood T cell repertoires in COVID-19. Using immunoSEQ multiplex PCR, the repertoire was profiled, and TCRdb retains in-frame clones only, with some absent. The table lists 89,000 or so clones, 70% to 85% of them singletons. Sample: peripheral blood. These receptors all come from a human donor in a cohort sampled during active COVID-19.

The chain combines TRBV6-2 or TRBV6-3 with TRBJ1-1; possibly TRBD1 for D (6 bases). V gave up 5 bases and J gave up 7 bases, with 11 bases separating them. The CDR3 is 12 residues long. The germline V gene has CDR1 MNHEY and CDR2 SVGEGT. CDR3 loop: CASSKDSNEAFF. In nucleotides, the CDR3 is TGTGCCAGCAGTAAGGACAGTAATGAAGCTTTCTTT.

This chain links TRBV2 with TRBJ2-7, with 10 bases lining up with TRBD1. This CDR3 has 15 amino acids. The junction had 6 bases not matched to a gene; V was cut back by 6 bases and J by 1 base. In germline, CDR1 is SNHLY, CDR2 FYNNEI. The CDR3 protein is CASSPPGQGSYEQYF. CDR3 coding DNA: TGTGCCAGCAGCCCACCGGGACAGGGGTCCTACGAGCAGTACTTC.

The chain has TRBV24-1 and TRBJ2-6, with a weak D call TRBD1 (6 bases). This CDR3 has 14 amino acids. V was shortened by 9 bases and J by 0 bases, with 8 bases between the two germline ends. The germline V gene has CDR1 KGHDR and CDR2 SFDVKD. The CDR3 region has the DNA TGTGCCACCCCAGGGGCCTCTGGGGCCAACGTCCTGACTTTC. Its protein product is CATPGASGANVLTF.

This clone turned up a few times. The chain recombines TRBV7-2 with TRBJ1-6, with D tentatively TRBD1 (6 bases). V gave up 6 bases and J gave up 7 bases, with 16 bases separating them. Germline CDR1 and CDR2: SGHTA and FQGNSA. This CDR3 is built from 15 residues. The CDR3 nucleotides are TGTGCCAGCAGACCAGGGGTAGGGGCGAATTCACCCCTCCACTTT. Encoded protein: CASRPGVGANSPLHF.

J is TRBJ2-1 and V is TRBV29-1; 12 bases are a match to TRBD1. Germline CDR1 and CDR2: SQVTM and ANQGSEA. This CDR3 has 15 residues. The ends lost 3 bases at V and 7 bases at J; junction bases unmatched: 7. CDR3 DNA sequence: TGCAGCGTTGAGAAGGGACAGGGGGCAAGGAATGAGCAGTTCTTC. This translates into CSVEKGQGARNEQFF.

The chain employs TRBV5-1 and TRBJ2-4; D might be TRBD2 (5 bases). Germline V gene data show CDR1 as SGHRS and CDR2 as YFSETQ. The CDR3 has 16 amino acids. With 0 bases removed from V and 1 base from J, the gap between germline ends came to 11 bases. CDR3 region: CASSLDFGNAKNIQYF. CDR3 nucleotides: TGCGCCAGCAGCTTGGACTTCGGGAACGCCAAAAACATTCAGTACTTC.

The chain is built from TRBV30 and TRBJ1-5, with 7 bases fitting TRBD1. The germline CDR1 and CDR2 sequences are GTSNPN and SVGIG (reference sequence). The junction had 5 bases not matched to a gene; V was cut back by 3 bases and J by 3 bases. This CDR3 has 14 residues. In nucleotides, the CDR3 is TGTGCCTGGAGGAGGCAGGGGGACAATCAGCCCCAGCATTTT. Its protein product is CAWRRQGDNQPQHF.

The chain recombines TRBV9 with TRBJ2-5; 9 bases fit TRBD2. The trim removed 0 bases at V and 5 bases at J, leaving 5 bases unmatched. CDR1 and CDR2 (germline): SGDLS, YYNGEE. There are 15 residues in the CDR3. The CDR3 is CASSVGGGVSETQYF. CDR3 DNA sequence: TGTGCCAGCAGCGTAGGCGGGGGGGTGTCGGAGACCCAGTACTTC.

The V gene is TRBV5-8, the J gene TRBJ2-5; 7 bases map to TRBD2. This CDR3 is 16 amino acids long. The germline V gene has CDR1 SGHTS and CDR2 YDEGEE. The V segment lost 4 bases and the J segment 2 bases; nucleotides outside the gene matches: 11. The CDR3 is CASSRRGRQRQETQYF. As DNA, the CDR3 is TGTGCCAGCAGCCGGCGGGGGAGACAAAGACAAGAGACCCAGTACTTC.

The chain has TRBV5-1 and TRBJ2-4; no firm D call. Germline V gene lookup returns CDR1 SGHRS and CDR2 YFSETQ. Trimming stripped 0 bases from V and 6 bases from J, with 16 bases between. The CDR3 covers 16 residues. The CDR3 DNA follows: TGCGCCAGCAGCTTGGTGGGCTCAAAATACAGAAACATTCAGTACTTC. As protein: CASSLVGSKYRNIQYF.

The genes are TRBV4-2 and TRBJ2-7; no clear D. Trimming took 6 bases from V and 0 from J, leaving 18 bases between them. Germline V lookup: CDR1 LGHNA, CDR2 YNFKEQ. The CDR3 is 16 residues long. CDR3 amino acids: CASSPSVSAHSYEQYF. In DNA, the CDR3 is TGTGCCAGCAGTCCCAGTGTGAGCGCTCACTCCTACGAGCAGTACTTC.

This clone was observed a few times. The V and J genes are TRBV9 and TRBJ1-6, with D possibly matching TRBD1 (6 bases). The CDR3 runs to 14 residues. Deletions cut 3 bases from V and 6 bases from J, with 10 bases between. CDR1 and CDR2 from the germline V gene are SGDLS and YYNGEE. CDR3 amino acids: CASSASRGNSPLHF. The CDR3 DNA reads TGTGCCAGCAGCGCGAGCAGGGGTAATTCACCCCTCCACTTT. Variable domain in full (rest from reference TRBV9 and TRBJ1-6): DSGVTQTPKHLITATGQRVTLRCSPRSGDLSVYWYQQSLDQGLQFLIQYYNGEERAKGNILERFSAQQFPDLHSELNLSSLELGDSALYFCASSASRGNSPLHFGNGTRLTVT.

The rearrangement links TRBV6-5 to TRBJ2-7; 8 bases agree with TRBD2. J was trimmed by 5 bases and V by 2 bases; bases with no gene match: 8. The germline CDR1 and CDR2 sequences are MNHEY and SVGAGI. The CDR3 runs 15 residues. CDR3 protein: CASSYNVGRVDEQYF. CDR3 bases: TGTGCCAGCAGTTACAATGTCGGGAGGGTCGACGAGCAGTACTTC.

This chain connects TRBV3-1 (or the pseudogene TRBV3-2) to TRBJ2-1, with 12 nucleotides matching TRBD2. This CDR3 spans 16 amino acids. Germline CDR1 and CDR2: LGHDT and YNNKEL (reference sequence). V lost 0 bases, J lost 12 bases, and 9 bases stayed unmatched. The CDR3 spells CASSQDSASGRAVQFF. CDR3 DNA sequence: TGTGCCAGCAGCCAAGATTCGGCTAGCGGGAGGGCCGTGCAGTTCTTC.

The sample holds one count of this clone. The chain employs TRBV7-9 and TRBJ2-7; 9 nucleotides agree with TRBD1. Looked up from germline, CDR1 is SEHNR and CDR2 is FQNEAQ (reference sequence). The ends lost 2 bases at V and 6 bases at J; junction bases unmatched: 5. The CDR3 extends over 14 amino acids. The CDR3 DNA reads as TGTGCCAGCAGCTTAACAGGGGGCTCGGGCGAGCAGTACTTC. Its protein is CASSLTGGSGEQYF.

The gene calls are TRBV5-1 and TRBJ1-6; D is undetermined. V was pared by 4 bases and J by 1 base, with 15 bases between. There are 17 residues in the CDR3. CDR1 is SGHRS and CDR2 is YFSETQ in the germline V gene. CDR3 residues: CASSAGSLWSYNSPLHF. Written as DNA, the CDR3 is TGCGCCAGCAGCGCGGGGTCATTGTGGTCCTATAATTCACCCCTCCACTTT. The entire variable domain, with the rest obtained from reference TRBV5-1 and TRBJ1-6, is as follows: KAGVTQTPRYLIKTRGQQVTLSCSPISGHRSVSWYQQTPGQGLQFLFEYFSETQRNKGNFPGRFSGRQFSNSRSEMNVSTLELGDSALYLCASSAGSLWSYNSPLHFGNGTRLTVT.

The V and J genes are TRBV29-1 and TRBJ1-2, with D possibly being TRBD1 (6 bases). The CDR3 length is 13 residues. Germline V gene lookup returns CDR1 SQVTM and CDR2 ANQGSEA. V lost 5 bases, J lost 7 bases, and 17 bases lay in between. The CDR3 sequence: CSVPSAQGGGYTF. CDR3 nucleotide sequence: TGCAGCGTTCCCAGTGCACAGGGCGGTGGCTACACCTTC. Variable domain in full (rest from reference TRBV29-1 and TRBJ1-2): SAVISQKPSRDICQRGTSLTIQCQVDSQVTMMFWYRQQPGQSLTLIATANQGSEATYESGFVIDKFPISRPNLTFSTLTVSNMSPEDSSIYLCSVPSAQGGGYTFGSGTRLTVV.

This chain's CDR3 is CASRLHGQMNTEAFF. CDR3 in DNA: TGTGCCAGCAGGCTTCACGGACAGATGAACACTGAAGCTTTCTTT. The rearrangement uses TRBV27 and TRBJ1-1; D possibly corresponds to TRBD1 (6 bases). The CDR3 covers 15 residues. Looked up from germline, CDR1 is MNHEY and CDR2 is SMNVEV (reference sequence). V lost 6 bases, J lost 0 bases, and 14 bases lay in between.

J is TRBJ1-1 and V is TRBV6-2 or TRBV6-3, with TRBD1 identical over 11 bases. V lost 2 bases and J lost 6; bases outside the gene matches: 5. The germline CDR1 and CDR2 sequences are MNHEY and SVGEGT. The CDR3 extends over 15 amino acids. The CDR3 DNA sequence: TGTGCCAGCAGTTACCCTTGGACAGGGGGCGCTGAAGCTTTCTTT. Encoded protein: CASSYPWTGGAEAFF.